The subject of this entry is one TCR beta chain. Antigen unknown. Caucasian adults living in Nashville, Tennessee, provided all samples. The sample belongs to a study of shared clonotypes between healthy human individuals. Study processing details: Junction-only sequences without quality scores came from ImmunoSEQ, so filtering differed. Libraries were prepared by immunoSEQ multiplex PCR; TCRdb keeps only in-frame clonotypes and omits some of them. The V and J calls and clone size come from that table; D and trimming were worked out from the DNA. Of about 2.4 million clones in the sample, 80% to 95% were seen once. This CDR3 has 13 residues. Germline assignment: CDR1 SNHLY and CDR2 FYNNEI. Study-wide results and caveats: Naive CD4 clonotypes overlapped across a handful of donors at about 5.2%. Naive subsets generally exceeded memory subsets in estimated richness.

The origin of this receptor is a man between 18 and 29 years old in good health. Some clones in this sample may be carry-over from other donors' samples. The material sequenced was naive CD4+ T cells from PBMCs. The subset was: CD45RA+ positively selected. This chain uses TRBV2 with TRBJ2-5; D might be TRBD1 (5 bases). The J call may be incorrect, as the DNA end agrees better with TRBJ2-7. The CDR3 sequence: CASSTTGSYEQYF. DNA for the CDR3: TGTGCCAGCAGTACCACAGGCTCCTACGAGCAGTACTTC.